One and the same sample provided the 21 T cell receptor beta chains below, sequenced in a study of blood T cell repertoires in COVID-19. Profiled with immunoSEQ multiplex PCR; TCRdb holds only in-frame clones, not every one. The sample shows 85,000 to 100,000 clones, 81% of them seen only once. The sequenced sample consisted of peripheral blood. The receptors stem from a man older than 75 with COVID-19, enrolled during active disease.

The rearrangement links TRBV6-5 to TRBJ1-3; a possible D gene is TRBD1 (5 bases). CDR3 size: 15 residues. Trimming took 0 bases from V and 0 from J, leaving 6 bases between them. The germline V gene has CDR1 MNHEY and CDR2 SVGAGI. The CDR3 coding sequence is TGTGCCAGCAGTTACTCCAGGGTCTCTGGAAACACCATATATTTT. Translation gives CASSYSRVSGNTIYF.

This clone was counted a single time. The V call is TRBV19, the J call TRBJ2-7, with D maybe TRBD1 (5 bases). Trimming removed 0 bases at V and 3 bases at J, with 15 bases between. The CDR3 covers 16 residues. Per germline, CDR1 LNHDA and CDR2 SQIVND (reference sequence). CDR3 protein: CASSIESGRNYYEQYF. The CDR3 nucleotides are TGTGCCAGTAGTATAGAATCAGGGCGAAACTACTACGAGCAGTACTTC.

The chain has TRBV7-7 and TRBJ2-2; 7 bases are a match to TRBD1. The CDR3 loop spans 15 amino acids. Trimming took 5 bases from V and 6 from J; bases not matched to a gene: 9. Germline V gene data show CDR1 as SSHAT and CDR2 as FNYEAQ (reference sequence). The CDR3: CASSPDRVSSGELFF. In nucleotides, the CDR3 is TGTGCCAGCAGCCCCGACAGGGTATCATCCGGGGAGCTGTTTTTT.

The chain recombines TRBV10-3 with TRBJ2-3, with 12 bases matching TRBD2. The junction had 6 bases not matched to a gene; V was cut back by 7 bases and J by 7 bases. Germline CDR1 and CDR2: ENHRY and SYGVKD. The CDR3 has 14 residues. CDR3 protein: CAITTSGGSNTQYF. The DNA of the CDR3 is TGTGCCATCACGACTAGCGGGGGTTCTAATACGCAGTATTTT.

The chain recombines TRBV28 with TRBJ1-5; 7 bases match TRBD1. J gave up 0 bases and V 6 bases, and 5 bases lay outside the gene matches. Germline-derived CDR1 and CDR2 are MDHEN and SYDVKM. This CDR3 spans 15 amino acids. CDR3 nucleotides: TGTGCCAGCAGCGCGGGACAGTATAGCAATCAGCCCCAGCATTTT. Residues: CASSAGQYSNQPQHF.

The CDR3 region has the DNA TGTGCCAGCAGCCCTGGACAGGGGGCGGGGGAGACCCAGTACTTC. It is translated as CASSPGQGAGETQYF. The rearrangement joins TRBV27 to TRBJ2-5, with 11 bases that match TRBD1. The CDR3 totals 15 residues. Germline CDR1 is MNHEY and CDR2 is SMNVEV (reference sequence). Trimming removed 6 bases from V and 5 bases from J; junction bases left unmatched: 8.

This clone was picked up one time. The CDR3 protein is CASSLGSSHGYTF. In nucleotides, the CDR3 is TGTGCCAGCAGCTTAGGTTCCTCCCATGGCTACACCTTC. This sequence joins TRBV7-9 and TRBJ1-2, with D hard to call. This CDR3 comprises 13 residues. V gave up 1 base and J gave up 6 bases, with 9 bases separating them. Germline V lookup: CDR1 SEHNR, CDR2 FQNEAQ (reference sequence).

This clone has only one observation. This chain uses TRBV30 with TRBJ1-2, with D possibly being TRBD1 (5 bases). Trimming cost V 0 bases and J 4 bases, with 15 bases left between them. The CDR3 has 15 residues. CDR1 is GTSNPN, CDR2 SVGIG, per germline (reference sequence). Here the CDR3 DNA reads TGTGCCTGGAGTGTATTAGGAGGGGCCGGCTATGGCTACACCTTC. Amino acids: CAWSVLGGAGYGYTF.

This chain connects TRBV27 to TRBJ2-1, with D perhaps matching TRBD2 (6 bases). This CDR3 has 16 amino acids. Germline values: CDR1 MNHEY, CDR2 SMNVEV (reference sequence). The V gene lost 6 bases and the J gene lost 6 bases, with 21 bases spanning the gap. CDR3 residues: CASSRSLAVFGNEQFF. CDR3 nucleotides: TGTGCCAGCAGCCGATCCTTAGCGGTATTCGGCAATGAGCAGTTCTTC.

The V call is TRBV5-1, the J call TRBJ2-3, with TRBD1 matching 7 bases. V lost 3 bases to trimming and J lost 5 bases; unmatched junction nucleotides: 12. The CDR3 consists of 16 residues. Germline CDR1 and CDR2: SGHRS and YFSETQ. The CDR3 loop is CASSSQGNDRVDTQYF. CDR3 DNA sequence: TGCGCCAGCAGCTCACAGGGGAACGATCGGGTAGATACGCAGTATTTT.

This sequence joins TRBV6-2 or TRBV6-3 and TRBJ2-7; D not resolved. The V and J ends lost 2 bases and 6 bases respectively, with 11 bases between them. Germline assignment: CDR1 MNHEY and CDR2 SVGEGT. The CDR3 extends over 13 amino acids. In DNA form, the CDR3 reads TGTGCCAGCAGTTACAACTGGGCTCTCGAGCAGTACTTC. This gives the protein CASSYNWALEQYF.

The chain employs TRBV27 and TRBJ1-1; D call uncertain. The CDR3 has 13 amino acids. Trimming took 4 bases from V and 0 from J, leaving 6 bases between them. Germline CDR1 MNHEY, CDR2 SMNVEV (reference sequence). The CDR3 region is CASSWAVNTEAFF. CDR3 nucleotides: TGTGCCAGCAGTTGGGCAGTGAACACTGAAGCTTTCTTT.

The table lists this clone with a few counts. This chain joins TRBV7-2 and TRBJ2-1; D is perhaps TRBD2 (5 bases). The CDR3 is made up of 15 amino acids. From germline, CDR1 is SGHTA and CDR2 FQGNSA. The germline V and J ends were trimmed by 7 bases and 4 bases, with 17 bases remaining between them. CDR3 residues: CASTPPGIPYNEQFF. The CDR3 DNA follows: TGTGCCAGCACCCCTCCCGGGATCCCATACAATGAGCAGTTCTTC.

The chain joins TRBV28 to TRBJ1-5; possible D gene TRBD1, 5 bases. The CDR3 has 12 amino acids. CDR1 is MDHEN, CDR2 SYDVKM, per germline. The ends were cut back, 8 bases at V and 4 bases at J, with 9 bases in the middle. CDR3 loop: CASGAANQPQHF. In DNA form, the CDR3 reads TGTGCCAGCGGGGCAGCAAATCAGCCCCAGCATTTT. Filled out from reference TRBV28 and TRBJ1-5, the complete variable domain reads DVKVTQSSRYLVKRTGEKVFLECVQDMDHENMFWYRQDPGLGLRLIYFSYDVKMKEKGDIPEGYSVSREKKERFSLILESASTNQTSMYLCASGAANQPQHFGDGTRLSIL.

The rearrangement joins TRBV6-1 to TRBJ2-7, with TRBD2 identical over 11 bases. The CDR3 is made up of 18 amino acids. Trimming cost V 2 bases and J 0 bases; bases outside gene matches: 9. Germline V lookup: CDR1 MNHNS, CDR2 SASEGT. The CDR3 spells CASSEHYGTSGSSYEQYF. The CDR3 region has the DNA TGTGCCAGCAGTGAACACTATGGTACTAGCGGGAGCTCCTACGAGCAGTACTTC.

The CDR3 sequence is CASSLASTGGNEQFF. Written as DNA, the CDR3 is TGTGCCAGCAGCTTAGCGTCTACAGGGGGGAATGAGCAGTTCTTC. This rearrangement joins TRBV7-8 to TRBJ2-1; TRBD1 agrees at 8 bases. The CDR3 length is 15 residues. The V gene end was trimmed by 0 bases and the J gene end by 7 bases; junction bases not matched to a gene: 5. Per the germline V gene, CDR1 is SGHVS and CDR2 is FQNEAQ.

Ten or more counts support this clone. The chain employs TRBV5-4 and TRBJ1-3, with unresolved D. The germline V and J ends were trimmed by 0 bases and 4 bases, with 8 bases remaining between them. CDR3 size: 14 residues. The germline V gene has CDR1 SGHNT and CDR2 YYREEE (reference sequence). Written as DNA, the CDR3 is TGTGCCAGCAGCTTGGCCGAAACAGGAAACACCATATATTTT. The encoded protein is CASSLAETGNTIYF.

This rearrangement joins TRBV18 to TRBJ2-5, with 11 bases fitting TRBD1. Germline loops: CDR1 KGHSH, CDR2 LQKENI. This CDR3 region has 16 residues. V gave up 2 bases and J gave up 7 bases; unmatched junction bases: 9. The CDR3 DNA follows: TGTGCCAGCTCACCATCGACGGACAGGGGGCTATGGACCCAGTACTTC. Translated, it gives CASSPSTDRGLWTQYF. Filled out from reference TRBV18 and TRBJ2-5, the complete variable domain reads NAGVMQNPRHLVRRRGQEARLRCSPMKGHSHVYWYRQLPEEGLKFMVYLQKENIIDESGMPKERFSAEFPKEGPSILRIQQVVRGDSAAYFCASSPSTDRGLWTQYFGPGTRLLVL.

The chain recombines TRBV5-8 with TRBJ2-4; the D is unclear. Germline V gene data show CDR1 as SGHTS and CDR2 as YDEGEE. This CDR3 has 12 amino acids. The germline V and J ends were trimmed by 2 bases and 6 bases, with 6 bases remaining between them. The DNA of the CDR3 is TGTGCCAGCAGCTTCCCGAGAAACATTCAGTACTTC. Encoded protein: CASSFPRNIQYF.

CDR3 protein: CASSLGYQMGSNEKLFF. The CDR3 coding sequence is TGTGCCAGCAGTTTGGGGTACCAAATGGGGAGTAATGAAAAACTGTTTTTT. The chain joins TRBV28 to TRBJ1-4; unclear D gene. V dropped 3 bases and J dropped 4 bases, with 18 bases sitting between them. This CDR3 comprises 17 residues. CDR1 and CDR2 from the germline V gene are MDHEN and SYDVKM.

This rearrangement joins TRBV11-3 to TRBJ2-1, with 7 nucleotides matching TRBD2. This CDR3 spans 16 amino acids. The J segment lost 4 bases and the V segment lost 3 bases, leaving 9 bases of the junction unmatched. Germline-derived CDR1 and CDR2 are SGHNT and YENEEA. The CDR3 is CASSFVRGAGYNEQFF. For the CDR3, the DNA is TGTGCCAGCAGCTTCGTACGGGGAGCGGGGTACAATGAGCAGTTCTTC.